One T cell receptor (beta chain) is described in this entry. In blood CD8+ and CD4+ T cells, TCR beta underwent sequencing. Healthy donors served as age- and sex-matched controls. While CD8+ and CD4+ T cells were isolated negatively, TEMRA cells were enriched by FACS. The authors reverse transcribed about 0.5 to 1 ug RNA with random hexamers. TCR beta CDR3 was amplified by immunoSEQ covering 54 Vbeta and 13 Jbeta. From the immunoSEQ multiplex PCR reads, TCRdb called clonotypes with MiXCR, one entry per CDR3 protein. This table has approximately 150,000 distinct CDR3 sequences, approximately 90% appearing once. Germline lookup yields CDR1 DFQATT and CDR2 SNEGSKA (reference sequence). V was shortened by 1 base and J by 3 bases, with 15 bases between the two germline ends. This CDR3 is built from 15 residues. The sample belongs to a study of CD8 T cells in Susac syndrome.

This chain links TRBV20-1 with TRBJ1-2; a weak D match, TRBD1 (5 bases). The sequence was obtained from a human donor in good health. Sequencing was done on a sample of CD4+ T cells from PBMCs. The CDR3 coding sequence is TGCAGTGCTAGAGGATCAGGGTGGGGAGACTATGGCTACACCTTC. It translates to CSARGSGWGDYGYTF.